A selection of T cell receptor beta chains follows, all from one sample in a study of cytomegalovirus exposure and HLA in healthy donors. Profiled with immunoSEQ multiplex PCR; TCRdb holds only in-frame clones, not every one. The sample yields about 150,000 clones, under 80% seen once. Specimen: PBMCs. Receptors originate from a woman aged 25 to 39 in good health and CMV-seronegative. The CDR3 runs from the conserved cysteine through the conserved F or W. Only some rows state a clone size, as once, few, many or a class for expanded clones.

j_call clone_size v_call cdr3_aa
TRBJ1-1 . TRBV19 CASSTVGGTEAFF
TRBJ1-1 . TRBV11-2 CASSFSAGNTEAFF
TRBJ2-7 once TRBV28 CATHVGVEQYF
TRBJ2-7 . TRBV28 CASGLNYEQYF
TRBJ1-6 once TRBV5-1 CASSLVSGLRNSPLHF
TRBJ2-1 . TRBV7-8 CASSLVASSYNEQFF
TRBJ1-5 . TRBV6-5 CASSRVFSGDQPQHF
TRBJ2-7 few TRBV5-1 CASSLEGAPYEQYF
TRBJ2-2 . TRBV2 CASVRERTGELFF
TRBJ2-5 . TRBV18 CASHPGTGGGSETQYF
TRBJ2-3 . TRBV19 CASSLPWGRSTDTQYF
TRBJ1-2 . TRBV29-1 CSVEEKGTGGGGYTF
TRBJ1-1 few TRBV6-1 CASNLELGVAEAFF